The following is a TCR beta chain sequence with its context. This clone's antigen is unknown. No base quality values were provided; no much bigger clone lies one nucleotide off. Based on the germline V gene (reference sequence), the CDR1 and CDR2 sequences are WNHNN and SYGVQD. V is pared back by 1 base and J by 5 bases, with 6 bases lying between the germline termini. The CDR3 contains 12 residues, cysteine and phenylalanine counted. Solely the CDR3 DNA is kept, with 36 bases framed from the first base. A MiSeq instrument was used for deep resolution sequencing, which targeted depths ranging from 1 in 1 million up to 1 in 200,000 T cells, with coverage averaging 10x for each clonotype. The immunoSEQ hsTCRB Kit was used to generate TCR beta libraries. The original pipeline was this. ImmunoSEQ Data Assistant and ImmunoSEQ Analyzer were used for data analysis, and V, D and J genes were assigned according to IMGT definitions. Clonality was computed as one minus normalized Shannon entropy of productive rearrangement frequencies, ranging from 0 to 1. Only overrepresented clonotypes making up at least 0.05% of each patient's repertoire were included in the public clonotype analysis. Fewer than 15 age-matched healthy donor repertoires from immuneACCESS served as clonality controls. The table was pulled from immuneACCESS by TCRdb, which kept in-frame rearrangements only. Such tables lose some clones; where checked, under half of the loss comes from unresolved V genes, and the rest has no known cause. That table furnishes V, J and clone size, whereas the DNA furnished D and trimming. The sample table contains tens of thousands of clones; only one count was recorded for just over 85% of them. The top ten clonotypes cover less than 6.5% of the sample.

These data belong to a study of cytotoxic CD8 clonotypes in ibrutinib-treated CLL (dated by TCRdb to about 2021). About the study as a whole: In this cohort, approximately 15 patients were treatment-naive and about a dozen were relapsed/refractory, while around 18 had unmutated IGHV. Responses were partial in 24 patients and complete in 2; after median about 5.5 years follow-up, about 15 stayed in remission and roughly twelve progressed. Of the 90 or so participants in the trial, approximately 25 had longitudinal samples available. Cryopreserved peripheral blood mononuclear cells were collected at three points: before therapy, at response, and at either sustained remission or disease progression. An average of 255,043 productive templates and 80,000 to 100,000 productive rearrangements was obtained per sample. The response samples were drawn at a median of roughly eleven months into treatment, with a range of about 6 to 40 months.

For TCR beta library preparation, approximately 2 micrograms of genomic DNA was extracted from cryopreserved PBMCs. High-throughput TCR beta sequencing was performed on longitudinal blood samples from CLL patients receiving ibrutinib monotherapy. The patients took part in an open-label, single-center phase 2 trial of ibrutinib monotherapy. Broader findings and caveats from the paper: Public clonotypes were rare and either shrank or stayed stable during treatment, and the rise in clonality at ibrutinib response reflected expansion of private clonotypes. Baseline clonality was found to be higher than that of age-matched healthy donors and was strongly correlated with circulating CD8+ T-cell counts. An increase in clonality was observed at ibrutinib response, with clonality remaining stable during sustained remission and falling back toward baseline at progression. Sampling times were not matched between patients in sustained remission and patients whose disease was progressing, and lymph node repertoires were not examined.

The starting material was PBMCs, obtained before ibrutinib treatment. The receptor's source is a human donor with chronic lymphocytic leukemia. The V and J segments used are TRBV10-1 and TRBJ2-7, with a tentative D call of TRBD1 or TRBD2, each matching 5 bases. The CDR3 protein sequence reads: CASSELGDEQYF. The nucleotide sequence is TGCGCCAGCAGTGAGTTGGGGGACGAGCAGTACTTC.